This TCR beta chain was sequenced during a study of blood T cell repertoires in COVID-19. Per the study methods: From reference gene primer amplification, estimates of nucleated cell counts were derived. The data were produced by immunoSEQ multiplex PCR, yet TCRdb's version contains in-frame clones alone and is incomplete. V, J and clone size reflect that table, while D and trimming were determined from the DNA. The data hold roughly 230,000 clones, with approximately 81% observed a single time. Germline CDR1 SGHTA, CDR2 FQGNSA. V was pared by 1 base and J by 4 bases, with 16 bases between. This CDR3 comprises 16 residues.

This receptor was taken from a woman between 45 and 60 years old who had been exposed to COVID-19. The chain joins TRBV7-2 to TRBJ1-1; no reliable D call. Sequencing was carried out using PBMCs or T cells enriched from blood (not recorded which). The DNA of the CDR3 is TGTGCCAGCAGCTTAGGCGGGGTCAGGAAAGGCACTGAAGCTTTCTTT. Its protein is CASSLGGVRKGTEAFF.